This T cell receptor beta chain was sequenced for a study of blood T cells in healthy people across ages. At the level of the study: The capture of about one barcoded beta molecule per two T cells was achieved by template switching.

A second 7 to 11 cycle PCR used barcoded and J-beta primers. TCRdb re-called the 5' RACE reads with MiXCR, one entry per CDR3 protein. The sample contains approximately 1.5 million distinct CDR3 sequences, 30% to 40% of which appear only once. The source is a woman aged 25 to 39 in good health. Sequences were obtained from blood.

CDR3 region: CASRGNLLYEQYF. CDR3 coding DNA: TGTGCCAGCAGGGGCAATCTACTCTACGAGCAGTACTTC. The chain joins TRBV2 to TRBJ2-7; D remains ambiguous. The CDR3 is made up of 13 amino acids. Trimming shortened V by 6 bases and J by 3 bases, and 12 bases separated the two germline ends. Germline V gene lookup returns CDR1 SNHLY and CDR2 FYNNEI.